This entry lists 12 T cell receptor beta chains sequenced from one sample in a study of spatial heterogeneity in lung cancer. Whole-study results and caveats: Expanded alpha and beta TCR counts within tumors tracked tumor mutation counts.

One entry per CDR3 protein, called by TCRdb with MiXCR from the 5' RACE reads. The table has approximately 150 distinct CDR3 sequences, under 35% seen once. Time point here: sample taken at primary tumor resection. No antigen has been assigned to these receptors. Sequences were derived from lung tumor tissue, sampled at surgery. These receptor sequences come from a male donor with early-stage non-small cell lung cancer.

This clonotype was seen only once. This beta chain is a stray sequence in a library constructed for alpha chains; its clone size is not meaningful. V and J are TRBV29-1 and TRBJ2-1; TRBD1 matches 10 bases. The ends lost 7 bases at V and 9 bases at J; junction bases unmatched: 9. This CDR3 comprises 13 residues. In germline, CDR1 is SQVTM, CDR2 ANQGSEA. The CDR3 loop reads CSGGEDRGSEQFF. CDR3 DNA: TGCAGCGGGGGAGAGGACAGGGGGTCTGAGCAGTTCTTC.

On this clonotype itself: This beta chain is an off-target read within a library intended for alpha chains, so its frequency means little. The genes are TRBV10-3 and TRBJ2-2; D unresolved. The CDR3 is made up of 14 amino acids. Germline V CDR1 and CDR2: ENHRY, SYGVKD. Trimming took 6 bases from V and 2 from J, leaving 10 bases between them. CDR3: CAISIGFNTGELFF. The CDR3 DNA reads TGTGCCATCAGCATCGGATTTAACACCGGGGAGCTGTTTTTT.

This clonotype has only a few counts. With the library built for alpha chains, this beta chain is off target and its frequency is not meaningful. V usage is TRBV11-2 and J usage is TRBJ2-5; unclear D gene. Trimming cost V 2 bases and J 1 base, with 8 bases left between them. This CDR3 region has 14 residues. In germline, CDR1 is SGHAT, CDR2 FQNNGV. The CDR3 reads CASSLYGSQETQYF. The CDR3 nucleotides are TGTGCCAGCAGCTTATACGGATCCCAAGAGACCCAGTACTTC.

With respect to this clonotype: A library made for alpha chains picked up this beta chain off target, so its size means little. The chain employs TRBV5-1 and TRBJ1-1, with D possibly TRBD1 on 6 matching bases. Germline V gene lookup returns CDR1 SGHRS and CDR2 YFSETQ. V was shortened by 5 bases and J by 4 bases, with 15 bases between the two germline ends. CDR3 size: 14 residues. Here the CDR3 reads CASRARQVATEAFF. The CDR3, as DNA: TGCGCCAGCAGGGCGAGACAGGTTGCCACTGAAGCTTTCTTT.

This clonotype was recorded a few times. This beta chain came through as a stray read in a library set up for alpha chains, and its size says little. The chain links TRBV6-2 or TRBV6-3 to TRBJ2-1; TRBD1 or TRBD2 may be the D gene (5 bases each). This CDR3 is built from 13 residues. Germline V CDR1 and CDR2: MNHEY, SVGEGT. V was cut by 5 bases and J by 5 bases, with 10 bases left in between. CDR3 loop: CASSLMGDNEQFF. CDR3 coding DNA: TGTGCCAGCAGTCTCATGGGGGACAATGAGCAGTTCTTC.

This clonotype occurred once. With the library built for alpha chains, this beta chain is off target and its frequency is not meaningful. The chain links TRBV27 to TRBJ2-5, with a tentative D call TRBD2 (5 bases). V lost 8 bases, J lost 1 base, and 5 bases lay in between. The CDR3 is 11 residues long. Germline V gene lookup returns CDR1 MNHEY and CDR2 SMNVEV (reference sequence). The CDR3 DNA reads as TGTGCCAGCGGACTCCAAGAGACCCAGTACTTC. As protein: CASGLQETQYF.

This clonotype was seen a handful of times. Found in a library prepared for alpha chains, this beta chain is an off-target read, and its abundance has little meaning. The rearrangement joins TRBV29-1 to TRBJ2-5, with 7 bases fitting TRBD1. V shed 6 bases and J 12 bases; nucleotides not matched to a gene: 10. CDR1 is SQVTM, CDR2 ANQGSEA, per germline. CDR3 size: 11 residues. The chain's CDR3 is CSVPGQAEKYF. Written as DNA, the CDR3 is TGCAGCGTCCCCGGACAGGCCGAGAAGTACTTC.

With respect to this clonotype: This beta chain came through as a stray read in a library set up for alpha chains, and its size says little. The chain joins TRBV5-1 to TRBJ2-7, with 8 nucleotides matching TRBD1. V gave up 4 bases and J gave up 2 bases; unmatched junction bases: 5. This CDR3 is built from 14 residues. Germline CDR1 reads SGHRS; CDR2 reads YFSETQ. The CDR3 region is CASSPTGQAYEQYF. DNA for the CDR3: TGCGCCAGCAGCCCGACGGGACAGGCCTACGAGCAGTACTTC.

Concerning this clonotype itself: The library was built for alpha chains, so this beta chain is an off-target read and its size means little. The J gene is TRBJ2-3, the V gene TRBV10-2; TRBD2 aligns across 9 bases. V dropped 6 bases and J dropped 6; count of bases not matched to a gene: 7. The germline V gene encodes CDR1 WSHSY and CDR2 SAAADI. This CDR3 has 14 residues. The CDR3 loop reads CASRYSGSSDTQYF. The CDR3 DNA is TGCGCCAGCAGGTATAGCGGGAGTTCGGATACGCAGTATTTT.

Concerning this clonotype itself: Because this beta chain is a stray read in a library intended to capture alpha chains, its abundance should not be given much weight. V is TRBV20-1 and J is TRBJ2-1, with D tentatively TRBD2 (5 bases). In germline, CDR1 is DFQATT, CDR2 SNEGSKA (reference sequence). The V end lost 6 bases, the J end lost 11 bases, and 14 bases lay between the germline ends. The length of the CDR3 is 11 residues. The CDR3 region is CSAGFGLQQFF. In DNA, the CDR3 is TGCAGTGCCGGTTTCGGACTTCAGCAGTTCTTC.

In this sample, this clonotype turned up a few times. With the library built for alpha chains, this beta chain is off target and its frequency is not meaningful. The chain uses TRBV3-1 and TRBJ2-7, with D possibly being TRBD1 (5 bases). Germline V gives CDR1 LGHDT, CDR2 YNNKEL (reference sequence). The length of the CDR3 is 14 residues. The V and J ends lost 3 bases and 2 bases respectively, with 11 bases between them. The CDR3 nucleotides are TGTGCCAGCAGCCACTCGACAGCAACCTACGAGCAGTACTTC. This codes for CASSHSTATYEQYF.

Comment on this clonotype: This beta chain is a stray read from a library made for alpha chains; its abundance is not meaningful. The rearrangement links TRBV6-2 or TRBV6-3 to TRBJ1-5, with D unresolved. Trimming stripped 4 bases from V and 6 bases from J, with 7 bases between. Germline V CDR1 and CDR2: MNHEY, SVGEGT. The CDR3 is 12 amino acids. In DNA, the CDR3 is TGTGCCAGCAGTTTTCCGGGTCAGCCCCAGCATTTT. Translating it yields CASSFPGQPQHF.